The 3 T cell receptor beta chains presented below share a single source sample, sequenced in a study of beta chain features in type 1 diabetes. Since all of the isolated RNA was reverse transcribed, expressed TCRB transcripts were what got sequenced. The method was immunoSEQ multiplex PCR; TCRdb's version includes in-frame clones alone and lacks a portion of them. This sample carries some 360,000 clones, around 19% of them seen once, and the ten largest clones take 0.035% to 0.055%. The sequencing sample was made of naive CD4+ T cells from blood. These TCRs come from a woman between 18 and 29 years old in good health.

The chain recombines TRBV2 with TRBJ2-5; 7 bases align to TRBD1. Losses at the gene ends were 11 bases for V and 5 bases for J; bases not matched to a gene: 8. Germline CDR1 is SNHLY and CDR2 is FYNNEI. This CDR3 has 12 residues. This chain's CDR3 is CAVTGAGETQYF. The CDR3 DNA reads TGTGCCGTTACAGGGGCAGGGGAGACCCAGTACTTC.

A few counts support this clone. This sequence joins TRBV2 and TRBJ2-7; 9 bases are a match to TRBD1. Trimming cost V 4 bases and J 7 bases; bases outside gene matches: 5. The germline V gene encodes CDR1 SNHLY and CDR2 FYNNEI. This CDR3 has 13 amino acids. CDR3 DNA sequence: TGTGCCAGCAGTGGGGGGACAGGGAGGGAGCAGTACTTC. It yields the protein CASSGGTGREQYF. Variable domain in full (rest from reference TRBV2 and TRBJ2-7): EPEVTQTPSHQVTQMGQEVILRCVPISNHLYFYWYRQILGQKVEFLVSFYNNEISEKSEIFDDQFSVERPDGSNFTLKIRSTKLEDSAMYFCASSGGTGREQYFGPGTRLTVT.

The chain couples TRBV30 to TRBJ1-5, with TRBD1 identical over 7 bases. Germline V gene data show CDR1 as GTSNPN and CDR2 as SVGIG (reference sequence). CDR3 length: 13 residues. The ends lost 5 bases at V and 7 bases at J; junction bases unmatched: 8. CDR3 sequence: CAWDRVQGQPQHF. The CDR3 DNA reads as TGTGCCTGGGACAGGGTGCAAGGACAGCCCCAGCATTTT. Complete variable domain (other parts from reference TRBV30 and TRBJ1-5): SQTIHQWPATLVQPVGSPLSLECTVEGTSNPNLYWYRQAAGRGLQLLFYSVGIGQISSEVPQNLSASRPQDRQFILSSKKLLLSDSGFYLCAWDRVQGQPQHFGDGTRLSIL.